The TCR beta chain described here comes from a study of blood T cell repertoires in COVID-19. Background on the study: T cells, B-cell-depleted T cells, or PBMCs provided the cDNA or gDNA that served as material.

Trimming shortened V by 4 bases and J by 1 base, and 11 bases separated the two germline ends. The germline CDR1 and CDR2 sequences are LGHDT and YNNKEL (reference sequence). The CDR3 is 15 residues long. The table came from immunoSEQ multiplex PCR; TCRdb's copy has only in-frame clones and leaves some out. Altogether about 140,000 clones are present, over 80% being singletons, with the ten largest covering 1.6%. The sequence was obtained from a human donor in a cohort sampled during active COVID-19. The rearrangement links TRBV3-1 (or the pseudogene TRBV3-2) to TRBJ2-1; possibly TRBD2 for D (5 bases). The sequenced sample consisted of peripheral blood. CDR3 sequence reads: CASSRADLSYNEQFF. Here the CDR3 DNA reads TGTGCCAGCAGCCGAGCGGACTTATCCTACAATGAGCAGTTCTTC.